The 2 T cell receptor beta chains reported below all come from one sample, sequenced in a study of identical twins. TCRdb reprocessed the 5' RACE reads with MiXCR, giving one entry per CDR3 protein. In the table there are 400,000 to 500,000 distinct CDR3 sequences, around 20% of which are singletons. The source material was naive T cells sorted from blood. The receptor source for this set is a man in his fifties or sixties in good health.

This clonotype was counted ten times or more. This sequence joins TRBV10-2 and TRBJ2-5, with D unclear. The ends were cut back, 4 bases at V and 1 base at J, with 10 bases in the middle. The CDR3 consists of 14 residues. The germline CDR1 and CDR2 sequences are WSHSY and SAAADI. The CDR3 loop reads CASSGGLTQETQYF. The CDR3 DNA sequence: TGCGCCAGCAGTGGGGGTCTTACCCAAGAGACCCAGTACTTC.

Ten or more counts support this clonotype. J is TRBJ2-2 and V is TRBV20-1; 8 positions agree with TRBD1. Losses at the gene ends were 6 bases for V and 1 base for J; bases not matched to a gene: 7. The CDR3 has 15 residues. Germline lookup yields CDR1 DFQATT and CDR2 SNEGSKA (reference sequence). CDR3 sequence (DNA): TGCAGTGCCGGCGACAGGGGCGAGAACACCGGGGAGCTGTTTTTT. This translates into CSAGDRGENTGELFF.